The present T cell receptor beta chain was sequenced within a study of blood T cells in healthy people across ages. The CDR3 consists of 13 residues. V lost 1 base to trimming and J lost 11 bases, with 14 bases between them. In germline, CDR1 is LGHNA, CDR2 YNFKEQ. PCR was performed a second time for about 6 to 12 cycles using a sample-barcoded 5' primer and a J-beta primer mix. TCRdb redid the calling of the 5' RACE reads with MiXCR, one entry per CDR3 protein. In the table there are roughly 680,000 distinct CDR3 sequences, 40% to 65% of which are singletons. In this sample, this clonotype turned up many times. Just one base apart from a much larger clone, this may be a read error.

The chain couples TRBV4-2 to TRBJ2-5; no firm D call. The TCR originated in a woman of 80 years or more in good health. What was sequenced was blood. The CDR3 protein is CASSQAPANEQYF. Here the CDR3 DNA reads TGTGCCAGCAGCCAAGCCCCGGCTAATGAGCAGTACTTC.